This T cell receptor (beta chain) comes out of a study of neoadjuvant anti-PD-1 for oral cavity cancer. Six replicates per PBMC sample, mostly from 450 to 600 ng of genomic DNA. Profiled with immunoSEQ multiplex PCR; TCRdb holds only in-frame clones, not every one. The sample includes some 15,000 clones, 67% of them seen just once. On this clone: The antigen remains unidentified.

The patients had HPV-negative, locally advanced oral cavity squamous cell carcinoma. Analysis of PBMCs was direct, with no culture step. CDR3 length: 15 amino acids. V lost 7 bases, J lost 7 bases, and 15 bases stayed unmatched. Germline V gene sequence: CDR1 MNHNS, CDR2 SASEGT. Notes on the study in general: Post-nivolumab, blood T cell clonality was significantly elevated in non-responders.

This receptor was taken from a person between 40 and 85 years old with oral cavity squamous cell carcinoma. V is TRBV6-1 and J is TRBJ2-7, with TRBD2 matching over 8 bases. The sample here was PBMCs, taken before nivolumab (anti-PD-1) treatment. The CDR3: CASTSAGSGTREQYF. CDR3 DNA: TGTGCCAGCACCTCCGCGGGTAGCGGGACGAGAGAGCAGTACTTC.